This T cell receptor beta chain came from a study of blood T cell repertoires in COVID-19. Study details: PBMCs, B-cell-depleted T cells, or T cells provided the cDNA or gDNA that made up the material.

Per germline, CDR1 LGHDT and CDR2 YNNKEL (reference sequence). This CDR3 is built from 13 residues. Trimming removed 0 bases from V and 6 bases from J, with 6 bases in between. Measured with immunoSEQ multiplex PCR; TCRdb has only the in-frame clones, and not every one. Here the sample spans just under 85,000 clones, roughly 86% being singletons. The TCR comes from a man aged 80 or over with active or convalescent COVID-19. The sequencing sample was made of peripheral blood. This chain links TRBV3-1 (or the pseudogene TRBV3-2) with TRBJ1-5; D is unclear. The CDR3 DNA reads TGTGCCAGCAGCCAAGACCGTTTTCAGCCCCAGCATTTT. It encodes CASSQDRFQPQHF.